This T cell receptor beta chain was retrieved from a study of CD8 T cells in Susac syndrome. Random hexamers primed reverse transcription of roughly 0.45 to 1 ug RNA. Via MiXCR, TCRdb re-called the immunoSEQ multiplex PCR reads, giving one row per CDR3 protein. The sample contains about 120,000 distinct CDR3 sequences, roughly 91% of which appear only once. The junction had 9 bases not matched to a gene; V was cut back by 8 bases and J by 1 base. Germline assignment: CDR1 SQVTM and CDR2 ANQGSEA. The CDR3 runs to 14 residues. Sequenced sample: CD4+ T cells from PBMCs. The clonotype originates from a human donor in good health. This rearrangement joins TRBV29-1 to TRBJ1-1, with TRBD1 identical over 8 bases. DNA of the CDR3: TGCAGCACCGCAGGGGGCTCCCCGAACACTGAAGCTTTCTTT. Translation: CSTAGGSPNTEAFF.